Below, 9 T cell receptor beta chains from the same sample are listed, as sequenced in a study of blood T cell repertoires in COVID-19. Clones were sequenced by immunoSEQ multiplex PCR, and TCRdb holds only the in-frame ones, with some missing. This table has about 100,000 clones, 78% appearing once. Specimen: peripheral blood. These receptors were obtained from a man between 60 and 75 years old with active or convalescent COVID-19.

This rearrangement joins TRBV29-1 to TRBJ1-2, with 11 bases that match TRBD1. V was pared by 4 bases and J by 5 bases, with 6 bases of the junction left unmatched. This CDR3 is built from 14 residues. CDR1 is SQVTM, CDR2 ANQGSEA, per germline. The CDR3 nucleotides are TGCAGCGTTGGGCGGGGGACAGGGGGATATGGCTACACCTTC. This translates into CSVGRGTGGYGYTF.

This chain links TRBV28 with TRBJ1-1; tentative D call: TRBD1 (6 bases). The V gene lost 3 bases and the J gene lost 3 bases, with 17 bases spanning the gap. Per germline, CDR1 MDHEN and CDR2 SYDVKM. This CDR3 contains 16 residues. In DNA, the CDR3 is TGTGCCAGCAGTTTCATGCGGGGGCGAGGGGACACTGAAGCTTTCTTT. Translating gives CASSFMRGRGDTEAFF.

This rearrangement joins TRBV14 to TRBJ1-1, with a tentative D call TRBD1 (6 bases). V dropped 5 bases and J dropped 1 base, with 14 bases sitting between them. The CDR3 length is 15 residues. From germline, CDR1 is SGHDN and CDR2 FVKESK. CDR3 nucleotides: TGTGCCAGCAGCGGATTACGACAGGCGAACACTGAAGCTTTCTTT. Translating gives CASSGLRQANTEAFF. Variable domain in full (rest from reference TRBV14 and TRBJ1-1): EAGVTQFPSHSVIEKGQTVTLRCDPISGHDNLYWYRRVMGKEIKFLLHFVKESKQDESGMPNNRFLAERTGGTYSTLKVQPAELEDSGVYFCASSGLRQANTEAFFGQGTRLTVV.

The V gene is TRBV30, the J gene TRBJ1-2; TRBD1 matches 7 bases. V gave up 5 bases and J gave up 4 bases; unmatched junction bases: 10. Germline lookup yields CDR1 GTSNPN and CDR2 SVGIG (reference sequence). The CDR3 is 14 amino acids. CDR3 loop: CAWVNRGRFYGYTF. In DNA, the CDR3 is TGTGCCTGGGTAAACAGGGGCCGGTTCTATGGCTACACCTTC.

Regarding this clone: Other DNA sequences from this sample encode an identical CDR3 as well. The chain uses TRBV2 and TRBJ1-1; D ambiguous. V was shortened by 2 bases and J by 1 base, with 5 bases between the two germline ends. Per germline, CDR1 SNHLY and CDR2 FYNNEI. The CDR3 spans 13 residues. CDR3 amino acids: CASSELENTEAFF. CDR3 nucleotide sequence: TGTGCCAGCAGTGAATTAGAGAACACTGAAGCTTTCTTT.

The rearrangement joins TRBV7-9 to TRBJ2-1; 7 bases line up with TRBD2. CDR1 is SEHNR, CDR2 FQNEAQ, per germline (reference sequence). The V and J ends lost 3 bases and 9 bases, in that order; junction bases with no gene match: 11. CDR3 length: 15 residues. The CDR3 protein is CASSLEGVAGSEQFF. In DNA form, the CDR3 reads TGTGCCAGCAGCTTGGAAGGGGTAGCGGGCAGTGAGCAGTTCTTC.

The rearrangement links TRBV29-1 to TRBJ1-1, with TRBD1 identical over 7 bases. CDR3 length: 13 amino acids. Germline lookup yields CDR1 SQVTM and CDR2 ANQGSEA. The V segment lost 5 bases and the J segment 0 bases; nucleotides outside the gene matches: 3. The CDR3 DNA is TGCAGCGTTCGGGGACAGATGAACACTGAAGCTTTCTTT. The encoded protein is CSVRGQMNTEAFF.

The V gene is TRBV18, the J gene TRBJ1-2; D may be TRBD1 (6 bases). Trimming shortened V by 6 bases and J by 0 bases, and 17 bases separated the two germline ends. CDR1 is KGHSH and CDR2 is LQKENI in the germline V gene. The CDR3 totals 16 residues. For the CDR3, the DNA is TGTGCCAGCTCGCCCCAGGGGATTATGGCTAACTATGGCTACACCTTC. Protein product: CASSPQGIMANYGYTF.

J is TRBJ1-6 and V is TRBV30; tentative D call: TRBD1 (6 bases). V was trimmed by 4 bases and J by 7 bases, leaving 8 bases between them. Germline loops: CDR1 GTSNPN, CDR2 SVGIG (reference sequence). The CDR3 length is 12 residues. This CDR3 is CAWKQGNSPLHF. CDR3 DNA: TGTGCCTGGAAACAGGGCAATTCACCCCTCCACTTT.